These T cell receptor beta chains were read from a single sample in a study of immune cell composition in non-small cell lung cancer. Here immunoSEQ multiplex PCR was the method, and the copy in TCRdb shows in-frame clones only, minus some. The sample contains several thousand clones, just under 80% of which appear only once. Sequencing used lung tumor tissue. The receptors come from a human donor with non-small cell lung cancer. Both conserved end residues are part of each CDR3. Each record gives: J gene, V gene, CDR3 protein.

j_gene: TRBJ1-3; v_gene: TRBV19; CDR3aa: CASSIGDRDFSGNTIYF
j_gene: TRBJ2-5; v_gene: TRBV2; CDR3aa: CASSPGGGLAYQETQYF
j_gene: TRBJ1-3; v_gene: TRBV7-8; CDR3aa: CASSPGTAAGNTIYF
j_gene: TRBJ2-2; v_gene: TRBV5-5; CDR3aa: CASSLVDRGNTGELFF
j_gene: TRBJ1-1; v_gene: TRBV6-1; CDR3aa: CASSQGGEAFF
j_gene: TRBJ1-2; v_gene: TRBV11-3; CDR3aa: CASTLRGAGYYGYTF
j_gene: TRBJ2-7; v_gene: TRBV6-1; CDR3aa: CASRYAGVSYEQYF
j_gene: TRBJ2-3; v_gene: TRBV2; CDR3aa: CASSPRRGGQDTQYF
j_gene: TRBJ1-1; v_gene: TRBV5-6; CDR3aa: CASSWDRELVSEAFF
j_gene: TRBJ1-2; v_gene: TRBV19; CDR3aa: CASTPTAGGYGYTF
j_gene: TRBJ2-1; v_gene: TRBV10-3; CDR3aa: CAISESGSSYNEQFF
j_gene: TRBJ2-7; v_gene: TRBV19; CDR3aa: CASSPFYRGQGTYEQYF
j_gene: TRBJ2-2; v_gene: TRBV5-1; CDR3aa: CASEKTELRVGLAGGETHTGELFF
j_gene: TRBJ1-4; v_gene: TRBV2; CDR3aa: CASRDRGSGATNEKLFF